Listed here are 24 T cell receptor beta chains from one sample, sequenced in a study of T cells in Graves' hyperthyroidism and ophthalmopathy. Amplified TCR beta CDR3 regions derived from RNA transcripts. HTBI primers were used for first-round RT-PCR of the TCR CDR3. TCRdb re-analysed the multiplex PCR reads in MiXCR, keeping a single row per CDR3 protein. The sample carries about 350,000 distinct CDR3 sequences, 15% to 20% recorded once. Source material: blood. These receptors all stem from a young woman with Graves' hyperthyroidism.

This clonotype was found once. J is TRBJ2-1 and V is TRBV9; no reliable D call. The V end was cut by 2 bases, the J end by 4 bases, with 4 bases between. This CDR3 is built from 12 residues. CDR1 is SGDLS, CDR2 YYNGEE, per germline. Written as DNA, the CDR3 is TGTGCCAGCAGCGTGAGTTACAATGAGCAGTTCTTC. Translation: CASSVSYNEQFF.

This rearrangement joins TRBV12-3 or TRBV12-4 to TRBJ2-7; 8 nucleotides align to TRBD1. J lost 6 bases, V lost 5 bases, and 6 bases had no gene match. The CDR3 consists of 13 residues. DNA of the CDR3: TGTGCCAGCAGTATAGGACAGGGACTCGAGCAGTACTTC. Its translation is CASSIGQGLEQYF.

This clonotype was recorded a few times. A much larger clone lies a single base off, so this may be a read error. The V call is TRBV11-2, the J call TRBJ1-1; 7 positions agree with TRBD1. Germline values: CDR1 SGHAT, CDR2 FQNNGV. The CDR3 covers 16 residues. The CDR3 protein is CASSPLSGQLNTEACF. CDR3 nucleotide sequence: TGTGCCAGCAGCCCGCTATCGGGACAGTTGAACACTGAAGCTTGCTTT.

This chain links TRBV6-5 with TRBJ2-7, with TRBD1 identical over 8 bases. Germline CDR1 is MNHEY and CDR2 is SVGAGI. V shed 4 bases and J 7 bases; nucleotides not matched to a gene: 18. The CDR3 length is 17 residues. The CDR3 DNA reads as TGTGCCAGCAGTTCCGGACGTGGCGGGACAGGATTGGGGGAGCAGTACTTC. Its protein product is CASSSGRGGTGLGEQYF.

A note on this clonotype: This could be a read error, since a much larger clone is one nucleotide away. The chain uses TRBV4-1 and TRBJ1-1; D call uncertain. The CDR3 covers 14 residues. CDR1 is MGHRA, CDR2 YSYEKL, per germline. The CDR3 bases are TGCACCAGCAGCCACAGCAGTTTAAACACTGAAGCTTTCTTT. Encoded protein: CTSSHSSLNTEAFF.

This clonotype was observed many times. V gene TRBV2 combines with J gene TRBJ1-1, with TRBD1 matching over 7 bases. V lost 8 bases to trimming and J lost 7 bases; unmatched junction nucleotides: 13. CDR3 size: 14 residues. Germline V lookup: CDR1 SNHLY, CDR2 FYNNEI. In DNA, the CDR3 is TGTGCCAGCTACCGAAGACAGGGTCATATTGAAGCTTTCTTT. Its protein is CASYRRQGHIEAFF.

The rearrangement uses TRBV6-2 or TRBV6-3 and TRBJ2-5, with 9 bases lining up with TRBD2. Trimming removed 2 bases from V and 5 bases from J; junction bases left unmatched: 6. This CDR3 spans 15 amino acids. CDR1 is MNHEY and CDR2 is SVGEGT in the germline V gene. The CDR3 bases are TGTGCCAGCAGTTACGGGACTAGCAAGCTGGAGACCCAGTACTTC. Its protein product is CASSYGTSKLETQYF.

The rearrangement uses TRBV5-1 and TRBJ1-4, with D uncertain. V dropped 0 bases and J dropped 3 bases, with 9 bases sitting between them. The CDR3 has 15 residues. CDR1 and CDR2 (germline): SGHRS, YFSETQ. The CDR3 is CASSLVGMANEKLFF. Written as DNA, the CDR3 is TGCGCCAGCAGCTTGGTAGGGATGGCTAATGAAAAACTGTTTTTT.

This clonotype was recorded at least ten times. The gene calls are TRBV6-4 and TRBJ2-6; maybe TRBD2 (6 bases). The CDR3 is 17 amino acids. With 2 bases removed from V and 4 bases from J, the gap between germline ends came to 15 bases. The V gene's germline CDR1 is MRHNA and CDR2 SNTAGT. The DNA of the CDR3 is TGTGCCAGCAGTGACAGTCCGGGAGCTGCAGGGGCCAACGTCCTGACTTTC. Translation: CASSDSPGAAGANVLTF.

V is TRBV12-5 and J is TRBJ1-1; 8 nucleotides match TRBD1. Trimming took 3 bases from V and 8 from J; bases not matched to a gene: 8. The CDR3 runs to 14 residues. Germline CDR1 reads LGHNT; CDR2 reads FRNRAP. The CDR3 sequence is CASGLDPGGAEAFF. The CDR3 nucleotides are TGTGCTAGTGGTTTAGATCCAGGGGGCGCGGAAGCTTTCTTT.

The chain links TRBV11-2 to TRBJ2-2, with 11 bases fitting TRBD2. The J segment lost 5 bases and the V segment lost 5 bases, leaving 7 bases of the junction unmatched. The CDR3 has 16 amino acids. CDR1 is SGHAT, CDR2 FQNNGV, per germline. The CDR3 DNA sequence: TGTGCCAGCAGCCCTATAGCGGGGGGGTGGACCGGGGAGCTGTTTTTT. Protein sequence: CASSPIAGGWTGELFF.

This clonotype was detected many times. This chain connects TRBV2 to TRBJ2-5, with unresolved D. The germline V and J ends were trimmed by 4 bases and 2 bases, with 8 bases remaining between them. Germline CDR1 SNHLY, CDR2 FYNNEI. The CDR3 is made up of 13 amino acids. CDR3 loop: CASSAAAQETQYF. Here the CDR3 DNA reads TGTGCCAGCAGTGCGGCAGCTCAAGAGACCCAGTACTTC.

In this sample, this clonotype turned up a few times. J is TRBJ1-5 and V is TRBV20-1; D is unclear. Trimming left V 1 base short and J 7 bases short, with 8 bases between. Germline V gives CDR1 DFQATT, CDR2 SNEGSKA (reference sequence). The CDR3 extends over 12 amino acids. CDR3 sequence: CSARAGEQPQHF. CDR3 coding DNA: TGCAGTGCTAGAGCCGGGGAGCAGCCCCAGCATTTT.

The chain recombines TRBV4-1 with TRBJ2-2; 7 bases agree with TRBD1. From germline, CDR1 is MGHRA and CDR2 YSYEKL. The V segment lost 2 bases and the J segment 4 bases; nucleotides outside the gene matches: 7. The CDR3 covers 16 residues. This CDR3 is CASSQRQGVGTGELFF. CDR3 coding DNA: TGCGCCAGCAGCCAACGACAGGGTGTGGGCACCGGGGAGCTGTTTTTT.

In this sample, this clonotype turned up many times. The chain links TRBV2 to TRBJ2-7; D assignment may be TRBD1 or TRBD2 (7 bases each). The germline V and J ends were trimmed by 7 bases and 6 bases, with 19 bases remaining between them. The CDR3 loop spans 14 amino acids. Germline V gives CDR1 SNHLY, CDR2 FYNNEI. The CDR3 region has the DNA TGTGCCAGCACCCGGGGGGACAGACCCCGCGAGCAGTACTTC. As protein: CASTRGDRPREQYF.

There are many counts of this clonotype. CDR3 coding DNA: TGTGCCAGTAGTATAGATGGAAGCAGCCCTCCAAGGGAGACCCAGTACTTC. It specifies CASSIDGSSPPRETQYF. The J gene is TRBJ2-5, the V gene TRBV19; D is unclear. The length of the CDR3 is 17 residues. V gave up 0 bases and J gave up 5 bases, with 19 bases separating them. CDR1 is LNHDA and CDR2 is SQIVND in the germline V gene (reference sequence).

This clonotype was picked up many times. The chain is built from TRBV28 and TRBJ2-7; D is undetermined. The germline V gene encodes CDR1 MDHEN and CDR2 SYDVKM. The V and J ends lost 6 bases and 4 bases respectively, with 16 bases between them. This CDR3 is built from 14 residues. The CDR3 DNA reads TGTGCCAGCAGCCTAATACCGCCGCTTTACGAGCAGTACTTC. Its protein is CASSLIPPLYEQYF.

Of note for this clonotype: With a much larger clone just one base away, this may be a read error. The CDR3 carries no conserved terminal phenylalanine or tryptophan, so it likely arises from a read error. The gene calls are TRBV2 and TRBJ1-1; no clear D. V was clipped by 6 bases and J by 11 bases, with 13 bases between them. Germline loops: CDR1 SNHLY, CDR2 FYNNEI. The CDR3 covers 11 residues. Written as DNA, the CDR3 is TGTGCCAGCAGGTTAGGGCTTGTGGCTTTCGTT. This encodes CASRLGLVAFV.

This clonotype was counted ten times or more. The chain uses TRBV20-1 and TRBJ1-1; TRBD1 might be the D (6 bases). CDR3 size: 15 residues. Germline loops: CDR1 DFQATT, CDR2 SNEGSKA (reference sequence). Trimming cost V 5 bases and J 0 bases, with 16 bases left between them. CDR3 DNA sequence: TGCAGTGCTCCCCCCTCCGGGGGCCTGAACACTGAAGCTTTCTTT. Translating it yields CSAPPSGGLNTEAFF.

This chain joins TRBV6-1 and TRBJ2-7; tentatively, D is TRBD2 (5 bases). This CDR3 has 14 residues. V gave up 10 bases and J gave up 3 bases, with 19 bases separating them. Germline CDR1 is MNHNS and CDR2 is SASEGT. In DNA, the CDR3 is TGTGCCACCGCCCCGGACTGGGAAGTCTACGAGCAGTACTTC. Amino acid sequence: CATAPDWEVYEQYF.

For this clonotype: Since a much larger clone is just one base distant, this may be a read error. The chain couples TRBV12-3 or TRBV12-4 to TRBJ1-1; tentative D call: TRBD1 (5 bases). This CDR3 comprises 15 residues. CDR3 nucleotide sequence: TGTGCCAGCAGTTTGATCCCAGGAGGGGTCCCTGAAGCTTGCTTT. Its protein is CASSLIPGGVPEACF.

Comment on this clonotype: With a much larger clone just one base away, this may be a read error. The chain joins TRBV29-1 to TRBJ2-7, with D tentatively TRBD1 (5 bases). The CDR3 spans 11 residues. CDR1 is SQVTM, CDR2 ANQGSEA, per germline. CDR3 coding DNA: TGCAGCGCAGGGCCAACCTACGAGCAGCACTTC. Protein sequence: CSAGPTYEQHF.

This clonotype was seen repeatedly, ten times or more. The chain has TRBV20-1 and TRBJ2-5; 10 bases agree with TRBD2. The CDR3 loop spans 16 amino acids. Germline V gives CDR1 DFQATT, CDR2 SNEGSKA (reference sequence). Unmatched junction bases numbered 11, after V lost 2 bases and J lost 5 bases. CDR3 bases: TGCAGTGCTAGAAAAACTAGCGGGGTAGTCGAGGAGACCCAGTACTTC. Its translation is CSARKTSGVVEETQYF.

This clonotype was seen ten or more times. The gene calls are TRBV3-1 and TRBJ2-7, with 8 positions matching TRBD1. V shed 2 bases, J shed 3 bases, and the junction held 9 bases outside the gene matches. Germline assignment: CDR1 LGHDT and CDR2 YNNKEL (reference sequence). This CDR3 is built from 16 residues. The CDR3 sequence is CASSQFPGTGDYEQYF. The CDR3 DNA reads as TGTGCCAGCAGCCAATTCCCCGGGACAGGAGACTACGAGCAGTACTTC.